This TCR beta chain was profiled in a study of shared clonotypes between healthy human individuals (dated by TCRdb to 2018 to 2020). The study in broad terms: A couple of women and a few men aged 18 to 49 years were included in the cohort. Per donor, three plates each were used for CD4 naive and CD4 memory, two for CD8 naive, and one for CD8 memory. Per donor, leukapheresis produced somewhere between about 0.8 and 9 billion PBMCs. Blood TCR repertoires of about five healthy adults were deeply sequenced to estimate repertoire size and the extent of clonotype sharing between individuals. Libraries were prepared and TCR repertoires were sequenced by different laboratories using diverse techniques, in order to increase sequencing depth and limit assay-specific biases.

In the case of this clone: What antigen it recognizes has not been identified. The input lacks base qualities; no much larger clone sits a single base away. Other DNA sequences in the sample encode the same CDR3.

Using the deep immunoSEQ assay, TCR CDR3 regions were amplified from genomic DNA by multiplex PCR. Extracted genomic DNA from each cell subset was distributed evenly across all wells of several immunoSEQ 96-well plates, and each plate was treated as a replicate. For sorted subsets, 200 ng of genomic DNA, equivalent to 30,000 or so T cell genomes, went into each replicate PCR. The purified libraries were quantified using a Qubit 3.0 fluorometer, sized with a Bioanalyzer 2100, and then quantified again using the KAPA Library Quantification kit. A separate single-read 150-cycle Illumina NextSeq 550 flow cell was used to sequence each immunoSEQ 96-well plate. Per the original workflow: Because the immunoSEQ output included only junctional sequences and no quality scores, the filtering could not be the same as the filtering used for full-length reads. To assign V/J genes and CDR3, sequences were annotated using PyIR, a Python wrapper for IgBLAST v1.9, with IMGT germline references. Reads with weak V/J assignments (E-value above 1e-6), missing CDR3, stop codons, out-of-frame junctions, or ambiguous translated residues were removed. A V3J clonotype was defined by an identical inferred V gene, J gene, and CDR3 amino acid sequence. Percentage overlap between repertoires was calculated by dividing the number of shared unique clonotypes by the size of the smaller repertoire. RTK rarefaction, the Chao1 estimator, and Recon v2.1 estimates of unobserved clonotypes were used to assess repertoire richness. Generation probabilities for all TCRbeta clonotypes obtained by the gDNA method from a handful of donors were computed using OLGA. TCRdb obtained this table from immuneACCESS and retained in-frame rearrangements with V and J assigned. These tables miss some clones; where compared with another copy, unresolved V genes account for less than half of the shortfall, and the remainder is unexplained. Clone size and the V and J calls come from that table; the DNA yielded D and trimming. This sample has nearly 2 million clones in its table, and about 95% of those were observed once. The ten largest account for 1.2% of the sample.

V is shortened by 2 bases, J by 6 bases, and the region joining them spans 8 bases. The CDR3 covers 13 residues, taking in both the cysteine and the phenylalanine. Only the CDR3 part of the read is kept: 39 bases, read in frame from the first base. The CDR1 and CDR2 encoded by the germline V gene are MNHEY and SVGAGI. The research as a whole found: Based on pairwise subsampling, the degree of clonotype sharing among donors was expected to be affected by sequencing depth. Incomplete sequencing was indicated by rarefaction of sorted-subset datasets, despite the large sequencing depth. The genetic and exposure-history diversity represented was limited by the small number of donors. Larger estimated clonotype richness was generally found for naive subsets than for memory subsets. Sampling was limited to blood, and TCR repertoires in tissue likely differ from TCR repertoires in blood. Sharing across a few donors was observed for around 5% of naive CD4, 3% to 3.5% of naive CD8, over 2% of memory CD4, and around 0.44% of memory CD8 clonotypes. Clonotypes shared by all four sorted-subset donors showed higher generation probabilities than non-shared clonotypes.

CD8 naive samples were CD45RO-negative cells positively selected for CCR7, giving a CD45RA+CCR7+ population that excluded TemRA cells. Donors were healthy HIV-negative adults with no recently reported acute infections or vaccinations. Every donor was a Caucasian adult living in Nashville, Tennessee, USA. Blood was obtained by leukapheresis, after which PBMCs were separated by Ficoll-Histopaque density gradient centrifugation and cryopreserved in liquid nitrogen vapor phase. Purity and quantity of every magnetically sorted T cell population were checked by analytical flow cytometry. From each sorted fraction, genomic DNA was isolated and quantified by UV absorbance on a Nanodrop 2000c.

The clonotype originates from a man between 18 and 35 years old in good health. The specimen sequenced was naive CD8+ T cells sorted from blood. The sample's cell subset or site, from its label and the paper: CD45RA+CCR7+. The chain links TRBV6-5 with TRBJ1-5; there is no confident call for the D gene. The nucleotide sequence is given as TGTGCCAGCAGTTACGGTGAAGGTCAGCCCCAGCATTTT. Its amino acids are CASSYGEGQPQHF.